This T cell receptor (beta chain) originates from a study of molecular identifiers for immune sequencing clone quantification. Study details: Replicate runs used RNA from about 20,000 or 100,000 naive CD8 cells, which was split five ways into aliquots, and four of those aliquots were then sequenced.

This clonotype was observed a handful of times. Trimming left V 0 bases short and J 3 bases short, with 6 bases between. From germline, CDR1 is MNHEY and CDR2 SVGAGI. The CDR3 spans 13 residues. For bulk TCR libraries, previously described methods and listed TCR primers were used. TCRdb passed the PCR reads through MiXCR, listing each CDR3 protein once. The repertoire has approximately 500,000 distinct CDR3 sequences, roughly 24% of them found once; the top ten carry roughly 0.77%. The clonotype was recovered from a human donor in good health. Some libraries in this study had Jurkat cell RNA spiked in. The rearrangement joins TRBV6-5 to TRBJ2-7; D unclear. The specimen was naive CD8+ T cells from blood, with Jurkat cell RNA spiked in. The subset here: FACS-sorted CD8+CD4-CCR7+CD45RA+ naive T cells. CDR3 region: CASSYSIFYEQYF. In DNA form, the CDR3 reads TGTGCCAGCAGTTACTCGATATTCTACGAGCAGTACTTC.